This entry features one T cell receptor (beta chain) sequence. Its antigen is currently unknown. The sample has other DNA sequences that encode this CDR3 too. Every donor had blood drawn once into heparin, 90 to 150 mL on average. The length of the CDR3 is 15 residues. Deletions cut 0 bases from V and 0 bases from J, with 8 bases between. Per the germline V gene, CDR1 is SGHVS and CDR2 is FQNEAQ. TCRB transcripts that were expressed got sequenced, as all of the isolated RNA had been reverse transcribed. The average output of naive, central memory and regulatory T cell samples was a few million reads. Measured with immunoSEQ multiplex PCR; TCRdb has only the in-frame clones, and not every one. This sample has 330,000 or so clones, with 13% to 15% found just once. This record comes from a study of beta chain features in type 1 diabetes. Looking at the study overall: Healthy donors and patients showed comparable age, gender and cell yields. Overall study results and limits: For cells with high TCR expression, cDNA sequencing could yield over-representation.

This sequence was found in a man under 40 in good health. Sequencing used central memory CD4+ T cells from blood. The rearrangement links TRBV7-8 to TRBJ1-1, with D maybe TRBD1 (5 bases). The CDR3 loop is CASSLAGGVNTEAFF. The CDR3 DNA reads as TGTGCCAGCAGCTTAGCGGGGGGGGTGAACACTGAAGCTTTCTTT.